Listed below are T cell receptor beta chains from one sample, sequenced in a study of blood T cell repertoires in COVID-19. Using immunoSEQ multiplex PCR, the repertoire was profiled, and TCRdb retains in-frame clones only, with some absent. The sample comprises approximately 120,000 clones, 75% to 90% of which are singletons, and around 1.1% rests with the top ten. Sequenced material: peripheral blood. Source of these receptors: a human donor in a cohort sampled during active COVID-19. Each CDR3 is given with its conserved first and last residue. The order of the fields is J gene, V gene, D gene, clone size, CDR3 DNA, CDR3 protein. D genes are given only for firm matches. Clone sizes are given selectively: once, few, many, or a class where the clone is expanded.

TRBJ2-1 | TRBV9 | . | once | TGTGCCAGCAGCGTAGACCCCGGGAGCTACAATGAGCAGTTCTTC | CASSVDPGSYNEQFF
TRBJ2-1 | TRBV7-7 | TRBD2 | . | TGTGCTAGCAGCCCGGGGAGCGGGGGACTCTCCTACAATGAGCAGTTCTTC | CASSPGSGGLSYNEQFF
TRBJ2-3 | TRBV16 | . | . | TGTGCCAGCAGCCCTAAAACCACAGATACGCAGTATTTT | CASSPKTTDTQYF
TRBJ1-4 | TRBV5-1 | . | . | TGCGCCAGCAGCGCCCAAACAGGGACTAATGAAAAACTGTTTTTT | CASSAQTGTNEKLFF
TRBJ1-5 | TRBV6-2/TRBV6-3 | TRBD1 | . | TGTGCCAGCAGTTACTCTAACAGGGGCGAATTGCTGAGCAATCAGCCCCAGCATTTT | CASSYSNRGELLSNQPQHF
TRBJ1-6 | TRBV5-1 | TRBD1 | . | TGCGCCAGCAGCTTGGAGAGGGGGCGAGATTCACCCCTCCACTTT | CASSLERGRDSPLHF
TRBJ2-1 | TRBV6-1 | . | . | TGTGCCAGCAGTGAACAGGGACTGGGCAATGAGCAGTTCTTC | CASSEQGLGNEQFF
TRBJ2-5 | TRBV6-7 | . | . | TGTGCCAGCAGTTACCCCCAGGGGACGGGGTGGGAGACCCAGTACTTC | CASSYPQGTGWETQYF
TRBJ1-4 | TRBV28 | . | . | TGTGCCAGCAGGATTCCGGGGGGGTATGAAAAACTGTTTTTT | CASRIPGGYEKLFF
TRBJ1-2 | TRBV28 | TRBD1 | . | TGTGCCAGTAAGGGGGCGAATCCTAACTATGGCTACACCTTC | CASKGANPNYGYTF
TRBJ1-6 | TRBV7-8 | . | once | TGTGCCAGCAGCTTAGTCGTCGGGGGATCTTTGCCCCTCCACTTT | CASSLVVGGSLPLHF
TRBJ2-5 | TRBV7-9 | . | few | TGTGCCAGCAGCATAAGGGGGGGACTAGAGACCCAGTACTTC | CASSIRGGLETQYF
TRBJ2-1 | TRBV6-5 | . | . | TGTGCCAGCAGCCTAGTAGCTGAGCAGTTCTTC | CASSLVAEQFF
TRBJ2-7 | TRBV29-1 | . | . | TGCAGCGTGGGGGGGGGCTACGAGCAGTATTTC | CSVGGGYEQYF
TRBJ1-3 | TRBV29-1 | TRBD1 | . | TGCAGCGGCAAGACAGGGGGCAGAAACACCATATATTTT | CSGKTGGRNTIYF
TRBJ2-7 | TRBV27 | TRBD1 | . | TGTGCCAGCAGTTTAACGCCTCCGGGACAGGGAAACGAGCAGTACTTC | CASSLTPPGQGNEQYF
TRBJ1-2 | TRBV14 | TRBD1 | . | TGTGCCAGCAGCCCTTACAGGGGAAGAACTTCAGCTAACTATGGCTACACCTTC | CASSPYRGRTSANYGYTF
TRBJ2-2 | TRBV4-3 | . | once | TGCGCCAGCAGCCAAGTCGGCACCGGGGAGCTGTTTTTT | CASSQVGTGELFF
TRBJ2-6 | TRBV19 | TRBD1 | . | TGTGCCAGTAGTATGGGACAGGGCAGGTCTTATTCAGGGGCCAACGTCCTGACTTTC | CASSMGQGRSYSGANVLTF
TRBJ2-1 | TRBV27 | TRBD1 | . | TGTGCCAGCAGTCCTCGACAGGGGCCCTACAATGAGCAGTTCTTC | CASSPRQGPYNEQFF
TRBJ1-1 | TRBV11-2 | . | . | TGTGCCAGCAGCTTCCGTGGACAAGGGAACACTGAAGCTTTCTTT | CASSFRGQGNTEAFF
TRBJ1-4 | TRBV11-2 | TRBD1 | . | TGTGCCAGCAGCTATGGACAGGGACCGGAAAAACTGTTTTTT | CASSYGQGPEKLFF
TRBJ1-2 | TRBV25-1 | TRBD1 | . | TGTGCCAGCAGTGAACATACAGGGGGCTGGGATGGCTACACCTTC | CASSEHTGGWDGYTF
TRBJ1-2 | TRBV19 | TRBD1 | . | TGTGCCAGTAGTACCAGACAGGGGGCCTACACCTTC | CASSTRQGAYTF
TRBJ2-7 | TRBV4-1 | TRBD2 | few | TGCGCCAGCAGCCAAGATCTCCAACTAGCGGGATCCTCCTACGAGCAGTACTTC | CASSQDLQLAGSSYEQYF
TRBJ1-4 | TRBV6-2/TRBV6-3 | . | . | TGTGCCAGCAGTTACGACGGGACTGCATATCCCTCGGTATTGAGTGAAAAACTGTTTTTT | CASSYDGTAYPSVLSEKLFF
TRBJ2-1 | TRBV7-2 | . | . | TGTGCCAGCAGCTTTTCCGGGTACAATGAGCAGTTCTTC | CASSFSGYNEQFF
TRBJ1-5 | TRBV19 | TRBD1 | . | TGTGCCAGTATCGAATCGGACAGGGCAGATCTTTGGCCCCAGCATTTT | CASIESDRADLWPQHF
TRBJ1-5 | TRBV19 | . | once | TGTGCCAGTAGTATAGAGGGGGGAGGCAATCAGCCCCAGCATTTT | CASSIEGGGNQPQHF
TRBJ2-5 | TRBV29-1 | TRBD1 | . | TGCAGCGTATCGGACAGGGGCCCACAGACCCAGTACTTC | CSVSDRGPQTQYF
TRBJ2-5 | TRBV29-1 | . | . | TGCAGCGTGGACGCGGGGGAGACCCAGTACTTC | CSVDAGETQYF
TRBJ1-3 | TRBV10-3 | . | once | TGTGCCATCAGTGATTGGGAGCCTGGAAACACCATATATTTT | CAISDWEPGNTIYF
TRBJ1-4 | TRBV6-6 | . | . | TGTGCCAGCAGTTACTCTAGCGGTTATGAAAAACTGTTTTTT | CASSYSSGYEKLFF
TRBJ1-1 | TRBV11-3 | . | . | TGTGCCAGCAGCTTCCGGGGAAGGCGGGACACTGAAGCTTTCTTT | CASSFRGRRDTEAFF
TRBJ1-1 | TRBV29-1 | TRBD1 | . | TGCAGCGGATGGACAGGGGGCCTCGCTGAAGCTTTCTTT | CSGWTGGLAEAFF
TRBJ2-7 | TRBV5-4 | TRBD2 | . | TGTGCCAGCAGCTCAGGGGGCCTAGCGGGAGGGATCTACGAGCAGTACTTC | CASSSGGLAGGIYEQYF
TRBJ2-1 | TRBV9 | . | . | TGTGCCAGCAGCGCGACAGTATACAATGAGCAGTTCTTC | CASSATVYNEQFF
TRBJ2-7 | TRBV29-1 | . | . | TGCAGCGTTGAGGGCAGCTACGAGCAGTACTTC | CSVEGSYEQYF
TRBJ2-7 | TRBV7-2 | . | . | TGTGCCAGCAGCCGCTCTTCGACTGGGTTCTACGAGCAGTACTTC | CASSRSSTGFYEQYF
TRBJ2-7 | TRBV7-8 | . | few | TGTGCCAGCAGCTTAGTAGATCCCCAGGGTCCCTACGAGCAGTACTTC | CASSLVDPQGPYEQYF
TRBJ1-1 | TRBV7-9 | TRBD1 | . | TGTGCCAGCAGCAAGGGACAGGGGGGGACTGAAGCTTTCTTT | CASSKGQGGTEAFF
TRBJ2-1 | TRBV6-6 | . | . | TGTGCCAGCAGTTACTCGATAGTCTACAATGAGCAGTTCTTC | CASSYSIVYNEQFF
TRBJ1-2 | TRBV2 | . | . | TGTGCCACAGGGACGTCAGGGGTCTATGGCTACACCTTC | CATGTSGVYGYTF
TRBJ2-7 | TRBV4-1 | . | . | TGCGCCAGCAGCCAAGTATTATCTGGAGGACCTCCCTACGAGCAGTACTTC | CASSQVLSGGPPYEQYF
TRBJ2-5 | TRBV11-1 | TRBD2 | few | TGTGCCAGCAGCCCCCGCGTCCAGCGGGAGAGGGAGACCCAGTACTTC | CASSPRVQRERETQYF
TRBJ1-2 | TRBV19 | TRBD1 | once | TGTGCCAGTAGGACGACAGGGGTTCGTGGCTACACCTTC | CASRTTGVRGYTF
TRBJ2-7 | TRBV5-1 | . | . | TGCGCCAGCAGCTTGGGGGGAGCAGATACGAGGGAGCAGTACTTC | CASSLGGADTREQYF
TRBJ1-1 | TRBV25-1 | . | once | TGTGCCAGCAGTGAATTAGGGAACGGGGGGACTGAAGCTTTCTTT | CASSELGNGGTEAFF